The source of this TCR beta chain is a study of cytomegalovirus exposure and HLA in healthy donors. Study results and caveats: Some highly shared sequence variants likely arose as a pipeline artifact. Later genetic work tied a missense DCLRE1C variant to beta-chain V and J trimming.

Points on this clone: Its antigen is unknown.

60 Vbeta and 13 Jbeta primers were used in PCR. The assay was immunoSEQ multiplex PCR, and TCRdb's table has in-frame clones only and misses some. The sample has over 100,000 clones; around 84% are singletons. Material: PBMCs. This receptor was identified in a woman younger than 35 in good health and CMV-seropositive.

CDR3 bases: TGTGCCAGCAGGTTGGCAGGGGAACAGCCCCAGCATTTT. Protein product: CASRLAGEQPQHF. The rearrangement links TRBV6-1 to TRBJ1-5; D is possibly TRBD1 (6 bases). The germline V gene has CDR1 MNHNS and CDR2 SASEGT. Trimming took 6 bases from V and 7 from J, leaving 13 bases between them. The CDR3 contains 13 residues.